This is a list of T cell receptor beta chains from one sample in a study of vaccination effects on CD4 cells after COVID-19. Clones were read by immunoSEQ multiplex PCR, and TCRdb kept only the in-frame ones, dropping some. In the table there are tens of thousands of clones, roughly 73% of which are singletons. No cognate antigen is known for these TCRs. The sequences come from CD4+ T cells from PBMCs cultured with HCoV-OC43 spike peptides, collected before COVID-19 vaccination. These receptors were taken from a human donor who received a COVID-19 vaccine. CDR3s include the opening cysteine and the closing phenylalanine or tryptophan. Fields, in order: D gene, J gene, V gene, clone size, CDR3 DNA, CDR3 protein. A D gene is named only where the DNA matches it firmly. Only some rows state a clone size, as once, few, many or a class for expanded clones.

d_gene: -
j_gene: TRBJ1-1
v_gene: TRBV9
abundance: -
CDR3nt: TGTGCCAGCAGCCCAAGGGGAACCATGAACACTGAAGCTTTCTTT
CDR3aa: CASSPRGTMNTEAFF

d_gene: TRBD2
j_gene: TRBJ2-5
v_gene: TRBV7-8
abundance: once
CDR3nt: TGTGCCAGCAGCTTAAGAAGACTAGCGATCCAAGAGACCCAGTACTTC
CDR3aa: CASSLRRLAIQETQYF

d_gene: TRBD1
j_gene: TRBJ2-3
v_gene: TRBV9
abundance: -
CDR3nt: TGTGCCAGCAGCCCCGCCCCGGCAAGGGGGCAGGATACGCAGTATTTT
CDR3aa: CASSPAPARGQDTQYF

d_gene: -
j_gene: TRBJ1-5
v_gene: TRBV27
abundance: -
CDR3nt: TGTGCCAGCAGGTTACTGGAGCATTTT
CDR3aa: CASRLLEHF

d_gene: -
j_gene: TRBJ2-2
v_gene: TRBV18
abundance: -
CDR3nt: TGTGCCAGCTCACCGCTAACAGGGTACACCGGGGAGCTGTTTTTT
CDR3aa: CASSPLTGYTGELFF

d_gene: -
j_gene: TRBJ1-1
v_gene: TRBV7-6
abundance: -
CDR3nt: TGTGCCAGCAGCTTAGAGGGAGCCCCAGGGGTTGAAGCTTTCTTT
CDR3aa: CASSLEGAPGVEAFF

d_gene: -
j_gene: TRBJ2-7
v_gene: TRBV13
abundance: -
CDR3nt: TGTGCCAGCAGCTTACCTGGGACGGAACGGTACTTC
CDR3aa: CASSLPGTERYF

d_gene: -
j_gene: TRBJ1-5
v_gene: TRBV6-4
abundance: -
CDR3nt: TGTGCCAGCAGTGACTCGTGCAGGGGTGGGTACAGCAATCAGCCCCAGCATTTT
CDR3aa: CASSDSCRGGYSNQPQHF

d_gene: -
j_gene: TRBJ2-3
v_gene: TRBV10-3
abundance: -
CDR3nt: TGTGCCATCAGTGAGGGGGGGTTAGATACGCAGTATTTT
CDR3aa: CAISEGGLDTQYF

d_gene: -
j_gene: TRBJ1-2
v_gene: TRBV5-4
abundance: -
CDR3nt: TGTGCCAGCAGCTTTGGAGGAAACTATGGCTACACCTTC
CDR3aa: CASSFGGNYGYTF

d_gene: -
j_gene: TRBJ1-1
v_gene: TRBV4-1
abundance: -
CDR3nt: TGCGCCAGCAGCCAGGCAGCTTACTCGGGGACTGAAGCTTTCTTT
CDR3aa: CASSQAAYSGTEAFF

d_gene: -
j_gene: TRBJ1-1
v_gene: TRBV27
abundance: -
CDR3nt: TGTGCCAGCAGTTTTCCGGGGAACACTGAAGCTTTCTTT
CDR3aa: CASSFPGNTEAFF

d_gene: -
j_gene: TRBJ2-5
v_gene: TRBV9
abundance: few
CDR3nt: TGTGCCAGCAGCGTAGGGACAGTTCAAGAGACCCAGTACTTC
CDR3aa: CASSVGTVQETQYF

d_gene: -
j_gene: TRBJ1-1
v_gene: TRBV18
abundance: -
CDR3nt: TGTGCCAGCTCACCAAGGTTTGCAGGGAGATATACTGAAGCTTTCTTT
CDR3aa: CASSPRFAGRYTEAFF

d_gene: TRBD1
j_gene: TRBJ1-2
v_gene: TRBV3-1/TRBV3-2
abundance: once
CDR3nt: TGTGCCAGCACCCAAGGGACAGGGAACTATGGCTACACCTTC
CDR3aa: CASTQGTGNYGYTF

d_gene: -
j_gene: TRBJ2-7
v_gene: TRBV7-2
abundance: -
CDR3nt: TGTGCCAGCAGCTTAGAAGCAGCCTACGAGCAGTACTTC
CDR3aa: CASSLEAAYEQYF

d_gene: -
j_gene: TRBJ2-1
v_gene: TRBV11-3
abundance: -
CDR3nt: TGTGCCAGCAGCCGCCGAGGCGGGCTTTCTCCCTACAATGAGCAGTTCTTC
CDR3aa: CASSRRGGLSPYNEQFF

d_gene: -
j_gene: TRBJ1-3
v_gene: TRBV6-5
abundance: -
CDR3nt: TGTGCCAGCAGTTCACAGGGTGTTCGTGGAAACACCATATATTTT
CDR3aa: CASSSQGVRGNTIYF

d_gene: TRBD2
j_gene: TRBJ2-7
v_gene: TRBV19
abundance: -
CDR3nt: TGTGCCAGTAGTATAGGTCCTGGACTAGCGGGTCTATACGAGCAGTACTTC
CDR3aa: CASSIGPGLAGLYEQYF

d_gene: TRBD2
j_gene: TRBJ2-1
v_gene: TRBV2
abundance: -
CDR3nt: TGTGCCAGCAGTGAAACGAGGCGGGGGGGCCGCAATGAGCAGTTCTTC
CDR3aa: CASSETRRGGRNEQFF

d_gene: -
j_gene: TRBJ2-1
v_gene: TRBV7-9
abundance: -
CDR3nt: TGTGCCAGCAGCTTAGGGAGGGACCACAATGAGCAGTTCTTC
CDR3aa: CASSLGRDHNEQFF

d_gene: TRBD1
j_gene: TRBJ2-5
v_gene: TRBV2
abundance: -
CDR3nt: TGTGCCAGCACGAGGGACAGGGGATCGGAGACCCAGTACTTC
CDR3aa: CASTRDRGSETQYF

d_gene: TRBD1
j_gene: TRBJ1-1
v_gene: TRBV4-1
abundance: few
CDR3nt: TGCGCCAGGCGACAGGGGACAAGCGGGGGCACTGAAGCTTTCTTT
CDR3aa: CARRQGTSGGTEAFF

d_gene: -
j_gene: TRBJ1-5
v_gene: TRBV19
abundance: -
CDR3nt: TGTGCCAGTAGTCCCAAAGGGGGTATAAGCAATCAGCCCCAGCATTTT
CDR3aa: CASSPKGGISNQPQHF